The present TCR beta chain was sequenced within a study of shared clonotypes between healthy human individuals. Overall study findings and caveats: A reduction in generation probabilities was seen for non-shared clonotypes relative to those shared by all four donors. Larger estimated richness was generally seen in naive subsets than in memory subsets.

The test was conducted at deep level. Profiled with immunoSEQ multiplex PCR; TCRdb holds only in-frame clones, not every one. Of about 800,000 clones detected, about 97% appear once; the ten largest clones hold under 0.3%. On this clone itself: No antigen is known for it.

Germline trimming cut 4 bases from V and 15 bases from J; bases unmatched to any gene: 7. CDR3 size: 12 residues. Germline-derived CDR1 and CDR2 are SGHDT and YYEEEE. CD45RO negativity and positive selection for CCR7 defined naive CD8 cells, a population that excluded terminally differentiated effector memory CD45RA+ cells. This receptor was taken from a man aged 25-40 years in good health. Material: naive CD8+ T cells sorted from blood. V usage is TRBV5-6 and J usage is TRBJ2-1; 10 bases align to TRBD1. The CDR3 sequence is CASSVGQGVLFF. DNA of the CDR3: TGTGCCAGCAGCGTCGGACAGGGGGTTCTGTTCTTC.